The 17 T cell receptor beta chains listed next were all sequenced from one sample in a study of OX40 agonist ivuxolimab in advanced cancers. TCRdb keeps only in-frame clones here, not all; method: immunoSEQ multiplex PCR. The table records approximately 80,000 clones, 75% to 95% of them present only once. The sample here was CD4+ or CD8+ T cells sorted from blood, taken in a trial of the OX40 agonist ivuxolimab. All receptors come from an adult with an advanced solid tumor such as melanoma, head and neck, liver or kidney cancer.

The chain uses TRBV9 and TRBJ1-2; TRBD1 agrees at 10 bases. The germline V gene encodes CDR1 SGDLS and CDR2 YYNGEE. This CDR3 has 14 residues. J lost 4 bases, V lost 4 bases, and 4 bases had no gene match. CDR3 region: CASSPGQGGYGYTF. CDR3 nucleotide sequence: TGTGCCAGCAGCCCCGGACAGGGGGGCTATGGCTACACCTTC.

In this sample, this clone turned up once. The J gene is TRBJ2-4, the V gene TRBV6-1; D possibly uses TRBD1 or TRBD2 (5 bases each). This CDR3 contains 13 residues. Germline values: CDR1 MNHNS, CDR2 SASEGT. Trimming cost V 5 bases and J 9 bases, with 14 bases left between them. CDR3 nucleotide sequence: TGTGCCAGCAGTCCCGACGCAGGGACCATTCAGTACTTC. Residues: CASSPDAGTIQYF.

The V and J genes are TRBV19 and TRBJ2-2; 12 bases map to TRBD2. Germline-derived CDR1 and CDR2 are LNHDA and SQIVND (reference sequence). The J segment lost 3 bases and the V segment lost 5 bases, leaving 10 bases of the junction unmatched. The length of the CDR3 is 18 residues. The CDR3 sequence is CASSLGLAGEWHTGELFF. The CDR3 nucleotides read TGTGCCAGTAGTTTGGGACTAGCGGGTGAATGGCACACCGGGGAGCTGTTTTTT.

The V call is TRBV25-1, the J call TRBJ2-1; 9 bases map to TRBD2. The germline gives CDR1 MGHDK, CDR2 SYGVNS. The length of the CDR3 is 15 residues. V dropped 0 bases and J dropped 6; count of bases not matched to a gene: 3. CDR3 region: CASSEYSGRGNEQFF. The DNA for the CDR3 is TGTGCCAGCAGTGAATATAGCGGGAGAGGCAATGAGCAGTTCTTC.

This clone has only a few counts. The chain has TRBV10-3 and TRBJ1-1, with no clear D. The CDR3 covers 13 residues. Trimming stripped 1 base from V and 4 bases from J, with 7 bases between. CDR1 and CDR2 from the germline V gene are ENHRY and SYGVKD. The CDR3 sequence: CAISEFTATEAFF. The CDR3 DNA reads as TGTGCCATCAGTGAGTTTACGGCCACTGAAGCTTTCTTT.

This clone was seen a single time. The rearrangement uses TRBV19 and TRBJ1-5, with 9 bases aligning to TRBD1. This CDR3 contains 18 residues. In germline, CDR1 is LNHDA, CDR2 SQIVND (reference sequence). Trimming cost V 1 base and J 5 bases; bases outside gene matches: 12. This CDR3 is CASSIGWDRVRADQPQHF. The CDR3 coding sequence is TGTGCCAGTAGTATAGGTTGGGACAGGGTGAGGGCGGATCAGCCCCAGCATTTT.

This rearrangement joins TRBV9 to TRBJ2-6; the D call may be TRBD1 or TRBD2 (5 bases each). This CDR3 spans 16 amino acids. V gave up 0 bases and J gave up 0 bases, with 7 bases separating them. Germline V gene lookup returns CDR1 SGDLS and CDR2 YYNGEE. The CDR3: CASSVGDPSGANVLTF. For the CDR3, the DNA is TGTGCCAGCAGCGTAGGGGACCCCTCTGGGGCCAACGTCCTGACTTTC.

The chain combines TRBV2 with TRBJ2-2, with unresolved D. This CDR3 comprises 12 residues. CDR1 is SNHLY, CDR2 FYNNEI, per germline. V lost 7 bases and J lost 7, with 10 bases in between. CDR3 amino acids: CASMRMGGELFF. The CDR3 nucleotides are TGTGCCAGCATGAGAATGGGCGGGGAGCTGTTTTTT.

The gene calls are TRBV5-1 and TRBJ1-4, with 7 bases matching TRBD1. The CDR3 has 16 residues. Germline trimming cut 4 bases from V and 3 bases from J; bases unmatched to any gene: 9. CDR1 and CDR2 (germline): SGHRS, YFSETQ. CDR3 nucleotides: TGCGCCAGCAGCCGTAACCAGGGGGGCTCTAATGAAAAACTGTTTTTT. This encodes CASSRNQGGSNEKLFF.

The chain has TRBV13 and TRBJ2-7; possible D gene TRBD2, 6 bases. V shed 4 bases and J shed 7 bases, with 17 bases lying between them. This CDR3 contains 14 residues. Germline CDR1 PRHDT, CDR2 FYEKMQ (reference sequence). In DNA form, the CDR3 reads TGTGCCAGCAGCTCTCGGACTAAGCGCTGGGAGCAGTACTTC. This sequence encodes CASSSRTKRWEQYF. The whole variable domain, filled in from reference TRBV13 and TRBJ2-7, reads AAGVIQSPRHLIKEKRETATLKCYPIPRHDTVYWYQQGPGQDPQFLISFYEKMQSDKGSIPDRFSAQQFSDYHSELNMSSLELGDSALYFCASSSRTKRWEQYFGPGTRLTVT.

The J gene is TRBJ2-7, the V gene TRBV5-4; 9 bases are shared with TRBD1. CDR3 length: 14 amino acids. The V gene's germline CDR1 is SGHNT and CDR2 YYREEE (reference sequence). V was clipped by 4 bases and J by 7 bases; unmatched bases: 9. CDR3 coding DNA: TGTGCCAGCAGCCCCGGGACAGGGTCGAGGGAGCAGTACTTC. Translation gives CASSPGTGSREQYF.

The rearrangement links TRBV5-1 to TRBJ2-1, with a weak D call TRBD2 (6 bases). Germline CDR1 and CDR2: SGHRS and YFSETQ. V was trimmed by 0 bases and J by 2 bases, leaving 12 bases between them. The CDR3 totals 16 residues. The CDR3 reads CASSLGLPGAYNEQFF. In DNA, the CDR3 is TGCGCCAGCAGCTTGGGTTTGCCGGGGGCCTACAATGAGCAGTTCTTC.

V is TRBV28 and J is TRBJ2-5; tentatively, D is TRBD2 (6 bases). The CDR3 runs to 13 residues. Germline CDR1 and CDR2: MDHEN and SYDVKM. Trimming removed 6 bases at V and 4 bases at J, with 12 bases between. The CDR3 protein is CASRPPGGETQYF. The CDR3 region has the DNA TGTGCCAGCAGACCCCCCGGGGGAGAGACCCAGTACTTC.

The V gene is TRBV12-2, the J gene TRBJ2-6; the DNA was not used to check the table's D call, TRBD1. TRBV12-2 is a documented pseudogene. The CDR3 contains 19 residues. The CDR3 nucleotides read TGTGCAAGTCGCTCCGGGACAGGACTACGTGGCTCTGGGGCCAACGTCCTGACTTTC. This encodes CASRSGTGLRGSGANVLTF.

This chain uses TRBV2 with TRBJ2-3; no clear D gene. This CDR3 spans 11 amino acids. CDR1 SNHLY and CDR2 FYNNEI come from the germline V gene. The V and J ends lost 8 bases and 2 bases respectively, with 5 bases between them. Here the CDR3 reads CASANTDTQYF. CDR3 nucleotide sequence: TGTGCCAGCGCTAACACAGATACGCAGTATTTT. Variable domain in full (rest from reference TRBV2 and TRBJ2-3): EPEVTQTPSHQVTQMGQEVILRCVPISNHLYFYWYRQILGQKVEFLVSFYNNEISEKSEIFDDQFSVERPDGSNFTLKIRSTKLEDSAMYFCASANTDTQYFGPGTRLTVL.

This rearrangement joins TRBV19 to TRBJ2-3; D is undetermined. The CDR3 spans 13 residues. CDR1 LNHDA and CDR2 SQIVND come from the germline V gene (reference sequence). Trimming cost V 10 bases and J 0 bases, with 11 bases left between them. CDR3 sequence (DNA): TGTGCCACCGGATGGGCTAGCACAGATACGCAGTATTTT. The encoded protein is CATGWASTDTQYF.

The genes are TRBV11-2 and TRBJ2-1; D tentatively fits TRBD1 or TRBD2 (7 bases each). Germline V gene data show CDR1 as SGHAT and CDR2 as FQNNGV. This CDR3 has 16 residues. The V end lost 5 bases, the J end lost 6 bases, and 20 bases lay between the germline ends. CDR3 loop: CASSAQGGSATNEQFF. The CDR3 nucleotides read TGTGCCAGCAGCGCCCAGGGGGGGTCAGCCACCAATGAGCAGTTCTTC.